Ten or more counts support the clone carrying this TCR beta chain. The CDR3 runs 13 residues. Germline V CDR1 and CDR2: SEHNR, FQNEAQ (reference sequence). The V end was cut by 3 bases, the J end by 1 base, with 6 bases between. The sample originates from a study of CD8 T cells in ankylosing spondylitis. With molecular barcodes, quantitative 5'-RACE was used to make the TCR beta libraries. MiXCR was run by TCRdb on the 5' RACE reads, yielding one entry per CDR3 protein. The data contain under 150,000 distinct CDR3 sequences, around 9% of them singletons. The receptor was isolated from a male donor with ankylosing spondylitis or in good health (not recorded which). The sequenced sample consisted of blood, either unsorted or a sorted T cell fraction (not recorded which). The gene calls are TRBV7-9 and TRBJ1-1; D uncertain. CDR3 protein: CASSLEPNTEAFF. In DNA form, the CDR3 reads TGTGCCAGCAGCTTGGAGCCGAACACTGAAGCTTTCTTT.